The 30 T cell receptor beta chains given below trace back to one sample, sequenced in a study of blood T cell repertoires in COVID-19. Libraries were prepared by immunoSEQ multiplex PCR; TCRdb keeps only in-frame clonotypes and omits some of them. The sample has about 140,000 clones, about three quarters seen once. Sequencing input: peripheral blood. The source of these receptors is a woman aged 50 to 60 with active or convalescent COVID-19.

CDR3 amino acids: CASSRDRGNEKLFF. CDR3 sequence (DNA): TGTGCCAGCAGCCGGGACAGGGGGAATGAAAAACTGTTTTTT. The chain employs TRBV5-4 and TRBJ1-4, with 11 bases fitting TRBD1. The CDR3 runs to 14 residues. With V trimmed by 4 bases and J by 5 bases, 1 base remained unmatched. The germline gives CDR1 SGHNT, CDR2 YYREEE (reference sequence).

This rearrangement joins TRBV6-2 or TRBV6-3 to TRBJ2-1; 7 positions agree with TRBD1. This CDR3 is built from 15 residues. J gave up 7 bases and V 0 bases, and 6 bases lay outside the gene matches. CDR1 MNHEY and CDR2 SVGEGT come from the germline V gene. CDR3 protein: CASSYSSHRGNEQFF. Here the CDR3 DNA reads TGTGCCAGCAGTTACTCGAGCCACAGGGGAAATGAGCAGTTCTTC.

Points on this clone: This sample also contains other DNA sequences that code for the same CDR3. The J gene is TRBJ2-7, the V gene TRBV28, with 9 bases fitting TRBD2. Germline loops: CDR1 MDHEN, CDR2 SYDVKM. V shed 6 bases, J shed 0 bases, and the junction held 3 bases outside the gene matches. The CDR3 has 14 amino acids. The CDR3 sequence: CASSTSGFSYEQYF. CDR3 coding DNA: TGTGCCAGCAGCACTAGCGGGTTCTCCTACGAGCAGTACTTC.

The rearrangement joins TRBV28 to TRBJ2-5; TRBD2 matches 10 bases. The CDR3 loop spans 16 amino acids. CDR1 MDHEN and CDR2 SYDVKM come from the germline V gene. J lost 5 bases, V lost 5 bases, and 11 bases had no gene match. In DNA form, the CDR3 reads TGTGCCAGCAGTAGCAGCGGGAGGGCTGGTGGGGAGACCCAGTACTTC. Its translation: CASSSSGRAGGETQYF.

The rearrangement uses TRBV6-5 and TRBJ2-5; D perhaps matches TRBD2 (6 bases). Between the trimmed V and J ends, which lost 3 bases and 4 bases, there was a span of 9 bases. The CDR3 is 13 amino acids. Germline CDR1 and CDR2: MNHEY and SVGAGI. In DNA, the CDR3 is TGTGCCAGCAGTTATGCCGGGGGAGAGACCCAGTACTTC. Translated: CASSYAGGETQYF.

This clone turned up a few times. The chain couples TRBV3-1 (or the pseudogene TRBV3-2) to TRBJ1-2, with D unclear. This CDR3 region has 15 residues. V shed 4 bases and J shed 2 bases, with 14 bases lying between them. Germline loops: CDR1 LGHDT, CDR2 YNNKEL (reference sequence). The CDR3 spells CASSPTQTQNYGYTF. The CDR3 DNA reads TGTGCCAGCAGCCCTACCCAAACACAGAACTATGGCTACACCTTC.

A word on this clone: In the same sample, other DNA sequences code for this CDR3. The rearrangement links TRBV7-2 to TRBJ1-5; TRBD1 agrees at 8 bases. The junction had 5 bases not matched to a gene; V was cut back by 0 bases and J by 7 bases. This CDR3 region has 15 residues. CDR1 and CDR2 from the germline V gene are SGHTA and FQGNSA. DNA for the CDR3: TGTGCCAGCAGCTTAGCTGCAGGGGGCGGGCAGCCCCAGCATTTT. This translates into CASSLAAGGGQPQHF.

The chain employs TRBV4-2 and TRBJ2-1, with 14 bases matching TRBD2. V shed 3 bases and J 7 bases; nucleotides not matched to a gene: 8. The germline gives CDR1 LGHNA, CDR2 YNFKEQ. This CDR3 is built from 17 residues. CDR3 DNA sequence: TGTGCCAGCAGCCATAGTACGACTAGCGGGGGGGCAAATGAGCAGTTCTTC. Its protein is CASSHSTTSGGANEQFF.

This clone was recorded a few times. This chain links TRBV7-5 with TRBJ1-3; TRBD1 was called by the table and not checked on the DNA. TRBV7-5 is deemed a pseudogene. The CDR3 loop spans 18 amino acids. The CDR3 DNA reads TGTGTCAGAAGCTTAGCGGACAGGGGACGGACCTCTGGAAACACCATATATTTT. This translates into CVRSLADRGRTSGNTIYF.

The chain is built from TRBV18 and TRBJ2-2; 10 bases are shared with TRBD1. Germline V gives CDR1 KGHSH, CDR2 LQKENI. This CDR3 contains 16 residues. V shed 0 bases, J shed 4 bases, and the junction held 2 bases outside the gene matches. Here the CDR3 reads CASSPPGQGSTGELFF. The CDR3 DNA reads as TGTGCCAGCTCACCACCGGGACAGGGGAGCACCGGGGAGCTGTTTTTT. Full variable domain (missing parts from reference TRBV18 and TRBJ2-2): NAGVMQNPRHLVRRRGQEARLRCSPMKGHSHVYWYRQLPEEGLKFMVYLQKENIIDESGMPKERFSAEFPKEGPSILRIQQVVRGDSAAYFCASSPPGQGSTGELFFGEGSRLTVL.

V gene TRBV30 combines with J gene TRBJ2-5; 7 bases line up with TRBD1. CDR3 size: 13 residues. Germline CDR1 is GTSNPN and CDR2 is SVGIG (reference sequence). Trimming at V came to 2 bases and at J to 5 bases, leaving 5 bases not matched to a gene. CDR3 sequence reads: CAWSITGVETQYF. The CDR3 DNA reads as TGTGCCTGGAGTATTACAGGGGTGGAGACCCAGTACTTC.

The V call is TRBV5-4, the J call TRBJ2-5; TRBD2 matches 9 bases. The trim removed 3 bases at V and 5 bases at J, leaving 8 bases unmatched. There are 15 residues in the CDR3. Germline V gene lookup returns CDR1 SGHNT and CDR2 YYREEE (reference sequence). CDR3 in amino acids: CASSSPGTSRETQYF. CDR3 sequence (DNA): TGTGCCAGCAGCTCCCCGGGGACTAGCAGGGAGACCCAGTACTTC. Combining the CDR3 with reference TRBV5-4 and TRBJ2-5 gives the whole variable domain ETGVTQSPTHLIKTRGQQVTLRCSSQSGHNTVSWYQQALGQGPQFIFQYYREEENGRGNFPPRFSGLQFPNYSSELNVNALELDDSALYLCASSSPGTSRETQYFGPGTRLLVL.

The chain combines TRBV9 with TRBJ1-2; 7 nucleotides align to TRBD1. V lost 7 bases, J lost 6 bases, and 15 bases stayed unmatched. This CDR3 has 15 amino acids. The germline V gene encodes CDR1 SGDLS and CDR2 YYNGEE. The CDR3 is CASQPSGTEKNGYTF. The CDR3 DNA reads TGTGCCAGCCAACCCTCCGGGACAGAGAAAAATGGCTACACCTTC.

The chain uses TRBV12-5 and TRBJ2-3, with a weak D call TRBD2 (6 bases). Germline lookup yields CDR1 LGHNT and CDR2 FRNRAP. This CDR3 has 14 amino acids. Trimming took off 1 base at V and 5 bases at J, with 10 bases between the two ends. This CDR3 is CASGLGLDGDTQYF. As DNA, the CDR3 is TGTGCTAGTGGTTTGGGACTAGACGGAGATACGCAGTATTTT.

V is TRBV7-2 and J is TRBJ1-5, with D tentatively TRBD1 (6 bases). The CDR3 sequence is 15 residues long. Looked up from germline, CDR1 is SGHTA and CDR2 is FQGNSA. Deletions cut 2 bases from V and 6 bases from J, with 14 bases between. The CDR3 DNA reads TGTGCCAGCAGCTTAAGAGTAACAGGGCGTCAGCCCCAGCATTTT. Protein sequence: CASSLRVTGRQPQHF.

This rearrangement joins TRBV6-5 to TRBJ2-5; perhaps TRBD2 as D (7 bases). Germline V gene data show CDR1 as MNHEY and CDR2 as SVGAGI. Trimming took off 10 bases at V and 0 bases at J, with 15 bases between the two ends. This CDR3 is 14 amino acids long. CDR3 region: CATLGGRDQETQYF. CDR3 in DNA: TGTGCCACCCTAGGGGGGAGGGACCAAGAGACCCAGTACTTC.

The chain is built from TRBV30 and TRBJ1-4; no definite D call. The CDR3 sequence is 13 residues long. From germline, CDR1 is GTSNPN and CDR2 SVGIG (reference sequence). Trimming stripped 0 bases from V and 8 bases from J, with 10 bases between. Written as DNA, the CDR3 is TGTGCCTGGAGTGTACAGTGGAAGGAAAAACTGTTTTTT. Translated, it gives CAWSVQWKEKLFF.

CDR3 sequence: CASRDSSYEQYF. In DNA form, the CDR3 reads TGTGCCAGCCGGGACAGCTCCTACGAGCAGTACTTC. The chain links TRBV6-5 to TRBJ2-7; 7 nucleotides align to TRBD1. Germline assignment: CDR1 MNHEY and CDR2 SVGAGI. The CDR3 has 12 residues. J lost 0 bases, V lost 8 bases, and 1 base had no gene match.

This chain connects TRBV4-3 to TRBJ2-1, with TRBD2 matching over 10 bases. CDR3 size: 16 residues. V lost 0 bases and J lost 8; bases outside the gene matches: 7. Germline CDR1 LGHNA, CDR2 YSLEER. The CDR3 DNA reads TGCGCCAGCAGCCAAGAGGTTACTAGCGGGAACGATGAGCAGTTCTTC. Its protein product is CASSQEVTSGNDEQFF.

This sequence joins TRBV6-2 or TRBV6-3 and TRBJ2-7; 8 positions agree with TRBD2. Trimming removed 7 bases from V and 2 bases from J; junction bases left unmatched: 10. The CDR3 runs 15 residues. The germline V gene encodes CDR1 MNHEY and CDR2 SVGEGT. The CDR3, as DNA: TGTGCCAGCAACCCACTAGCGGAACCACCCTACGAGCAGTACTTC. This encodes CASNPLAEPPYEQYF.

The chain joins TRBV18 to TRBJ1-6; no definite D call. The CDR3 extends over 15 amino acids. Looked up from germline, CDR1 is KGHSH and CDR2 is LQKENI. V dropped 6 bases and J dropped 1 base, with 10 bases sitting between them. The CDR3 nucleotides are TGTGCCAGCTCCCGCGACAATTCCTATAATTCACCCCTCCACTTT. Its translation: CASSRDNSYNSPLHF.

V usage is TRBV6-2 or TRBV6-3 and J usage is TRBJ1-2; 7 bases map to TRBD1. With 3 bases clipped from V and 6 bases from J, the junction kept 10 bases outside the gene matches. CDR1 MNHEY and CDR2 SVGEGT come from the germline V gene. This CDR3 is built from 15 residues. The CDR3 region is CASSYRGRGANGYTF. CDR3 DNA: TGTGCCAGCAGTTATCGAGGCAGGGGGGCGAATGGCTACACCTTC.

The gene calls are TRBV18 and TRBJ1-1; D not resolved. CDR1 KGHSH and CDR2 LQKENI come from the germline V gene. The CDR3 extends over 13 amino acids. The V end lost 6 bases, the J end lost 3 bases, and 11 bases lay between the germline ends. CDR3 residues: CASSRSSDTEAFF. CDR3 nucleotides: TGTGCCAGCTCTCGATCCAGTGACACTGAAGCTTTCTTT.

This chain links TRBV5-1 with TRBJ2-3, with D possibly TRBD2 on 6 matching bases. V lost 7 bases, J lost 5 bases, and 20 bases lay in between. Germline loops: CDR1 SGHRS, CDR2 YFSETQ. This CDR3 comprises 15 residues. CDR3 region: CASAIGLRREDTQYF. For the CDR3, the DNA is TGCGCCAGCGCCATTGGACTTAGGAGGGAAGATACGCAGTATTTT. Variable domain in full (rest from reference TRBV5-1 and TRBJ2-3): KAGVTQTPRYLIKTRGQQVTLSCSPISGHRSVSWYQQTPGQGLQFLFEYFSETQRNKGNFPGRFSGRQFSNSRSEMNVSTLELGDSALYLCASAIGLRREDTQYFGPGTRLTVL.

J is TRBJ1-2 and V is TRBV27; no clear D. Germline V gives CDR1 MNHEY, CDR2 SMNVEV (reference sequence). The CDR3 is 17 residues long. V was cut by 4 bases and J by 8 bases, with 26 bases left in between. The CDR3 reads CASSSPGVGGRMKGYTF. In nucleotides, the CDR3 is TGTGCCAGCAGTTCCCCAGGAGTTGGAGGGAGGATGAAAGGCTACACCTTC.

This sequence joins TRBV6-5 and TRBJ2-3, with D maybe TRBD2 (5 bases). Trimming removed 3 bases at V and 8 bases at J, with 21 bases between. CDR3 length equals 16 residues. CDR1 MNHEY and CDR2 SVGAGI come from the germline V gene. The CDR3 protein is CASSYNSGKRIGTQYF. The CDR3 DNA reads TGTGCCAGCAGTTATAACTCGGGAAAGAGGATTGGTACGCAGTATTTT.

The gene calls are TRBV21-1 and TRBJ2-1; TRBD2, the table's D call, lacks a check against the DNA. TRBV21-1 is described as a pseudogene. This CDR3 comprises 16 residues. CDR3 sequence (DNA): TGTGCCAGCAGCAAAAGACTAGCGGGGTCCTACAATGAGCAGTTCTTC. As protein: CASSKRLAGSYNEQFF.

This chain connects TRBV9 to TRBJ2-1; a possible D gene is TRBD2 (6 bases). Germline lookup yields CDR1 SGDLS and CDR2 YYNGEE. Trimming left V 0 bases short and J 6 bases short, with 10 bases between. This CDR3 region has 14 residues. CDR3: CASSVAGDPNEQFF. The CDR3, as DNA: TGTGCCAGCAGCGTAGCGGGGGACCCCAATGAGCAGTTCTTC.

This clone was seen a single time. This chain joins TRBV7-2 and TRBJ2-5; 8 bases fit TRBD1. Per germline, CDR1 SGHTA and CDR2 FQGNSA. With 1 base clipped from V and 4 bases from J, the junction kept 8 bases outside the gene matches. This CDR3 is 16 amino acids long. The CDR3 reads CASSLGGRGQVETQYF. DNA for the CDR3: TGTGCCAGCAGCTTAGGGGGCAGGGGGCAGGTAGAGACCCAGTACTTC.

With respect to this clone: Its ends do not fully match the called genes, so a read error is possible. The chain carries TRBV7-9 and TRBJ2-7; D might be TRBD2 (6 bases). Germline lookup yields CDR1 SEHNR and CDR2 FQNEAQ (reference sequence). This CDR3 contains 12 residues. CDR3 in DNA: TGTGCCAGCAGCTTAGCGGGGGGACGCTACGCATTC. Its translation is CASSLAGGRYAF.